This T cell receptor beta chain was sequenced for a study of T cell repertoires in cytomegalovirus infection (dated by TCRdb to the late 2010s). Concerning the study at large: The HLA type of each donor mattered for the analysis, because public TCR beta signatures pointed to carriage of CMV infection along with the matching HLA type.

A distance of 14 bases separates the germline ends of V and J, which lose 5 bases and 5 bases respectively. The CDR3 covers 14 residues, taking in both the cysteine and the phenylalanine. Just CDR3 DNA is preserved here, 42 bases in frame from base 1. From a lookup of the germline V gene, CDR1 and CDR2 are SGHTA and FQGNSA. Findings and caveats that apply to the study as a whole: The ex vivo response was dominated by HLA-C-restricted CMV-specific TCR beta clonotypes, which also provided the single most frequent clonotype in two of eight donors. Carriers of CMV infection plus the relevant HLA type were discriminated by the cumulative frequency of public TCR beta family members in the study cohort and in an independent 352-donor cohort.

Regarding this clonotype: This clone's antigen is unknown. This clone may be a read error of a much larger clone one base away.

Instrument used: Illumina HiSeq 1500. In-frame beta chains were kept once TCRdb had trimmed the public reads at Q25 with fastp and called clones with MiXCR. Rows with a matching CDR3 protein are joined into one entry that keeps the most common DNA and genes. The sample table lists about 250,000 distinct CDR3 sequences, approximately 13% of them with a count of one. 1.5% to 2% of the sample is in the top ten clones. The sample taken for sequencing was PBMCs. The rearranged chain carries TRBV7-2 and TRBJ2-3; the D gene lacks a confident call. This receptor was obtained from a human donor in good health (CMV status not recorded). Some clones in this sample may be carry-over from other donors' samples. This receptor has the CDR3 CASSDTATIDTQYF. Here is the DNA: TGTGCCAGCAGCGATACGGCGACCATAGATACGCAGTATTTT. The entire variable domain, with the stretches around the CDR3 drawn from the reference TRBV7-2 and TRBJ2-3 proteins, is GAGVSQSPSNKVTEKGKDVELRCDPISGHTALYWYRQSLGQGLEFLIYFQGNSAPDKSGLPSDRFSAERTGGSVSTLTIQRTQQEDSAVYLCASSDTATIDTQYFGPGTRLTVL.